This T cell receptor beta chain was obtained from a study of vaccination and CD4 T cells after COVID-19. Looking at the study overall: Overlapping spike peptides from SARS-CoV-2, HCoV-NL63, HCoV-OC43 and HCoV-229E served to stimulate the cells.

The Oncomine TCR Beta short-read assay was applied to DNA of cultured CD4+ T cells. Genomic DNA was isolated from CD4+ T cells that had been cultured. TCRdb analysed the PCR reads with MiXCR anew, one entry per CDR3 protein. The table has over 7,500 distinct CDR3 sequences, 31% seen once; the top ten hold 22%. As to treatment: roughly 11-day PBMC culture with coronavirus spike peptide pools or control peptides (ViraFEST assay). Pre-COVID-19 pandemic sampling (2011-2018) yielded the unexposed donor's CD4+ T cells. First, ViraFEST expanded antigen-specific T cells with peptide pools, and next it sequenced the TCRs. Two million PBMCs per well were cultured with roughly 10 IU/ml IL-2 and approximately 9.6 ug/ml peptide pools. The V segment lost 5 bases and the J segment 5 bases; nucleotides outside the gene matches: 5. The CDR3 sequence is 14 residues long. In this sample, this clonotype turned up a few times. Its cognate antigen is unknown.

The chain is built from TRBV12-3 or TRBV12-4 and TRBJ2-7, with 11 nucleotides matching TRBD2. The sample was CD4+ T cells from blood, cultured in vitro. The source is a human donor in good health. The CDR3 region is CASSLTSGSNEQYF. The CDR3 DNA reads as TGTGCCAGCAGTCTAACTAGCGGGAGTAACGAGCAGTACTTC.